A single sample is the source of the 16 T cell receptor beta chains below, sequenced in a study of blood T cell repertoires in COVID-19. Profiled with immunoSEQ multiplex PCR; TCRdb holds only in-frame clones, not every one. The table has 150,000 to 250,000 clones, roughly 90% seen once. What was sequenced was PBMCs or T cells enriched from blood (not recorded which). Receptor source: a woman aged 25 to 45 who had recovered from COVID-19.

In this sample, this clone turned up a few times. The rearrangement links TRBV4-1 to TRBJ1-1, with D perhaps matching TRBD1 (5 bases). CDR1 is MGHRA, CDR2 YSYEKL, per germline. The CDR3 is 15 residues long. V dropped 0 bases and J dropped 8 bases, with 16 bases sitting between them. CDR3: CASSQDYRSTREAFF. Here the CDR3 DNA reads TGCGCCAGCAGCCAAGATTACAGGTCCACGAGGGAAGCTTTCTTT.

The chain recombines TRBV11-3 with TRBJ2-4; a weak D match, TRBD2 (6 bases). Germline values: CDR1 SGHNT, CDR2 YENEEA. The CDR3 consists of 15 residues. The germline V and J ends were trimmed by 2 bases and 6 bases, with 14 bases remaining between them. The DNA of the CDR3 is TGTGCCAGCAGCTTACCGAGGGAGGCCGGAAACATTCAGTACTTC. Translated: CASSLPREAGNIQYF.

This sequence joins TRBV3-1 (or the pseudogene TRBV3-2) and TRBJ1-5, with D hard to call. V gave up 0 bases and J gave up 8 bases, with 14 bases separating them. The CDR3 contains 15 residues. Germline assignment: CDR1 LGHDT and CDR2 YNNKEL (reference sequence). CDR3 residues: CASSQDMRVREPQHF. The CDR3 DNA is TGTGCCAGCAGCCAAGATATGAGGGTTCGGGAGCCCCAGCATTTT.

This sequence joins TRBV5-6 and TRBJ1-1, with a possible D match to TRBD1 (6 bases). This CDR3 contains 15 residues. Trimming removed 5 bases from V and 3 bases from J, with 17 bases in between. The germline V gene has CDR1 SGHDT and CDR2 YYEEEE. The CDR3 nucleotides are TGTGCCAGCAGATTGCCCGGGACAAGGGACACTGAAGCTTTCTTT. Its protein is CASRLPGTRDTEAFF.

The V and J genes are TRBV4-3 and TRBJ2-5, with D maybe TRBD1 (5 bases). From germline, CDR1 is LGHNA and CDR2 YSLEER. The CDR3 runs to 15 residues. Trimming removed 2 bases at V and 3 bases at J, with 13 bases between. The CDR3 bases are TGCGCCAGCAGCCAAAAAAGGGAAGGGGAAGAGACCCAGTACTTC. Protein sequence: CASSQKREGEETQYF.

This sequence joins TRBV3-1 (or the pseudogene TRBV3-2) and TRBJ2-7, with TRBD1 as a possible D gene (6 bases). With 5 bases removed from V and 2 bases from J, the gap between germline ends came to 7 bases. The germline gives CDR1 LGHDT, CDR2 YNNKEL (reference sequence). The CDR3 runs to 12 residues. CDR3 in DNA: TGTGCCAGCAGCGGGGACACCTACGAGCAGTACTTC. It codes for CASSGDTYEQYF.

This chain joins TRBV7-9 and TRBJ1-2; D call uncertain. Between the trimmed V and J ends, which lost 1 base and 5 bases, there was a span of 11 bases. Germline CDR1 is SEHNR and CDR2 is FQNEAQ (reference sequence). CDR3 length: 14 amino acids. The CDR3 sequence: CASSLGVGVYGYTF. In nucleotides, the CDR3 is TGTGCCAGCAGCTTAGGAGTGGGAGTTTATGGCTACACCTTC.

The chain couples TRBV11-3 to TRBJ1-1; D unclear. Germline values: CDR1 SGHNT, CDR2 YENEEA. This CDR3 region has 11 residues. Between the trimmed V and J ends, which lost 1 base and 8 bases, there was a span of 5 bases. In nucleotides, the CDR3 is TGTGCCAGCAGCTTAGGAGGGGAAGCTTTCTTT. Translating gives CASSLGGEAFF.

The chain employs TRBV18 and TRBJ1-1, with a possible D match to TRBD1 (6 bases). CDR1 is KGHSH and CDR2 is LQKENI in the germline V gene. This CDR3 has 15 amino acids. Trimming pared 2 bases from V and 4 bases from J, leaving 14 bases between. CDR3 nucleotides: TGTGCCAGCTCACCAATACAGGGATCGGGCACTGAAGCTTTCTTT. Amino acid sequence: CASSPIQGSGTEAFF. The variable domain in full, with the rest retrieved from reference TRBV18 and TRBJ1-1, is NAGVMQNPRHLVRRRGQEARLRCSPMKGHSHVYWYRQLPEEGLKFMVYLQKENIIDESGMPKERFSAEFPKEGPSILRIQQVVRGDSAAYFCASSPIQGSGTEAFFGQGTRLTVV.

This chain joins TRBV15 and TRBJ2-1, with D possibly matching TRBD1 (6 bases). The V gene's germline CDR1 is LNHNV and CDR2 YYDKDF (reference sequence). Trimming stripped 0 bases from V and 8 bases from J, with 23 bases between. The CDR3 runs 18 residues. CDR3 sequence (DNA): TGTGCCACCAGCAGAGAAAGGCGGACAGCCCTGGGGGAGTATGAGCAGTTCTTC. Translation: CATSRERRTALGEYEQFF. Supplemented by reference TRBV15 and TRBJ2-1, the full variable domain reads DAMVIQNPRYQVTQFGKPVTLSCSQTLNHNVMYWYQQKSSQAPKLLFHYYDKDFNNEADTPDNFQSRRPNTSFCFLDIRSPGLGDTAMYLCATSRERRTALGEYEQFFGPGTRLTVL.

V gene TRBV7-9 combines with J gene TRBJ2-2, with D possibly matching TRBD2 (6 bases). Trimming removed 1 base from V and 3 bases from J, with 12 bases in between. Germline V lookup: CDR1 SEHNR, CDR2 FQNEAQ (reference sequence). The CDR3 is made up of 16 amino acids. In nucleotides, the CDR3 is TGTGCCAGCAGCTTAGATTGGAGGGAGGACACCGGGGAGCTGTTTTTT. This gives the protein CASSLDWREDTGELFF.

The chain employs TRBV5-1 and TRBJ2-1, with 8 bases matching TRBD2. The CDR3 is made up of 14 amino acids. Trimming cost V 1 base and J 5 bases; bases outside gene matches: 2. Germline V gene sequence: CDR1 SGHRS, CDR2 YFSETQ. The CDR3 reads CASSLSGGDNEQFF. The DNA for the CDR3 is TGCGCCAGCAGCTTGAGCGGGGGTGACAATGAGCAGTTCTTC. The complete variable domain, with remaining parts taken from reference TRBV5-1 and TRBJ2-1, reads KAGVTQTPRYLIKTRGQQVTLSCSPISGHRSVSWYQQTPGQGLQFLFEYFSETQRNKGNFPGRFSGRQFSNSRSEMNVSTLELGDSALYLCASSLSGGDNEQFFGPGTRLTVL.

The genes are TRBV19 and TRBJ2-5; D might be TRBD2 (6 bases). V was shortened by 2 bases and J by 5 bases, with 9 bases between the two germline ends. The V gene's germline CDR1 is LNHDA and CDR2 SQIVND (reference sequence). The CDR3 contains 13 residues. The CDR3 loop is CASSITSSETQYF. The DNA of the CDR3 is TGTGCCAGTAGTATAACTAGCTCGGAGACCCAGTACTTC.

The rearrangement links TRBV19 to TRBJ1-1; 12 bases line up with TRBD1. CDR1 and CDR2 from the germline V gene are LNHDA and SQIVND (reference sequence). This CDR3 has 16 residues. J gave up 2 bases and V 4 bases, and 5 bases lay outside the gene matches. DNA of the CDR3: TGTGCCAGTAGTACCGGGACAGGGGGCGCAAACACTGAAGCTTTCTTT. Translation gives CASSTGTGGANTEAFF.

V is TRBV6-1 and J is TRBJ2-2; 8 bases fit TRBD2. V was clipped by 2 bases and J by 7 bases; unmatched bases: 6. Germline V gene sequence: CDR1 MNHNS, CDR2 SASEGT. CDR3 length: 15 residues. CDR3 sequence (DNA): TGTGCCAGCAGTGAACGGGTAGCGGGGATCGGGGAGCTGTTTTTT. It specifies CASSERVAGIGELFF.

The gene calls are TRBV6-5 and TRBJ1-5; 7 bases align to TRBD1. The CDR3 is made up of 13 amino acids. V lost 6 bases, J lost 5 bases, and 4 bases stayed unmatched. CDR1 and CDR2 from the germline V gene are MNHEY and SVGAGI. CDR3 region: CASSLQGYQPQHF. The CDR3 nucleotides are TGTGCCAGCAGCTTACAGGGGTATCAGCCCCAGCATTTT.